These 30 T cell receptor beta chains came from one sample sequenced in a study of cytomegalovirus exposure and HLA in healthy donors. The study ran its PCR with 60 Vbeta and 13 Jbeta primers. TCRdb keeps only in-frame clones here, not all; method: immunoSEQ multiplex PCR. The table includes more than 90,000 clones, 82% detected once. The sample comprised PBMCs. All receptors derive from a man aged 50 to 59 in good health and CMV-seronegative.

This chain joins TRBV18 and TRBJ2-1; the D gene is possibly TRBD2 (6 bases). Between the trimmed V and J ends, which lost 2 bases and 7 bases, there was a span of 6 bases. CDR1 and CDR2 (germline): KGHSH, LQKENI. This CDR3 contains 12 residues. CDR3: CASSPGGNEQFF. Here the CDR3 DNA reads TGTGCCAGCTCACCAGGGGGGAATGAGCAGTTCTTC.

The V call is TRBV7-9, the J call TRBJ1-1; the D gene is possibly TRBD1 (5 bases). The V end lost 5 bases, the J end lost 3 bases, and 16 bases lay between the germline ends. The CDR3 covers 15 residues. Germline CDR1 SEHNR, CDR2 FQNEAQ (reference sequence). This chain's CDR3 is CASSPGEGADTEAFF. The DNA for the CDR3 is TGTGCCAGCAGCCCTGGGGAAGGGGCAGACACTGAAGCTTTCTTT.

This clone appeared a single time. The chain recombines TRBV19 with TRBJ1-2, with D perhaps matching TRBD1 (5 bases). Trimming left V 3 bases short and J 3 bases short, with 11 bases between. The CDR3 length is 14 residues. CDR1 is LNHDA and CDR2 is SQIVND in the germline V gene (reference sequence). For the CDR3, the DNA is TGTGCCAGTAGTATGGCCGACAGATACTATGGCTACACCTTC. Amino acids: CASSMADRYYGYTF.

The chain couples TRBV2 to TRBJ2-1, with 10 bases that match TRBD2. Trimming took 10 bases from V and 10 from J; bases not matched to a gene: 10. Germline V gene sequence: CDR1 SNHLY, CDR2 FYNNEI. The CDR3 has 13 amino acids. CDR3 DNA: TGTGCCACCACCGGGACTAGCGCATTCGAGCAGTTCTTC. It yields the protein CATTGTSAFEQFF.

CDR3 sequence (DNA): TGCGCCAGCAGCTTGGAGGGCAGGGCGGTCATAGATGAGCAGTTCTTC. Protein product: CASSLEGRAVIDEQFF. The rearrangement links TRBV5-1 to TRBJ2-1; weak D call: TRBD1 (5 bases). Trimming shortened V by 0 bases and J by 8 bases, and 18 bases separated the two germline ends. CDR1 and CDR2 from the germline V gene are SGHRS and YFSETQ. This CDR3 spans 16 amino acids. Supplemented by reference TRBV5-1 and TRBJ2-1, the full variable domain reads KAGVTQTPRYLIKTRGQQVTLSCSPISGHRSVSWYQQTPGQGLQFLFEYFSETQRNKGNFPGRFSGRQFSNSRSEMNVSTLELGDSALYLCASSLEGRAVIDEQFFGPGTRLTVL.

The rearrangement uses TRBV6-5 and TRBJ1-2; TRBD1 matches at 7 bases. Looked up from germline, CDR1 is MNHEY and CDR2 is SVGAGI. V trimming: 0 bases; J trimming: 5 bases; junction bases outside the gene matches: 3. The CDR3 is 14 residues long. Here the CDR3 DNA reads TGTGCCAGCAGTTACTCGGGGACAGAGTATGGCTACACCTTC. Protein: CASSYSGTEYGYTF.

The rearrangement uses TRBV9 and TRBJ2-5; maybe TRBD1 (7 bases). Trimming removed 2 bases from V and 4 bases from J, with 18 bases in between. Germline V lookup: CDR1 SGDLS, CDR2 YYNGEE. This CDR3 region has 16 residues. In DNA, the CDR3 is TGTGCCAGCAGCGTGCGTTTGCAGGGGGAGGTAGAGACCCAGTACTTC. It translates to CASSVRLQGEVETQYF.

The chain is built from TRBV7-9 and TRBJ2-3; D is perhaps TRBD2 (6 bases). The CDR3 loop spans 13 amino acids. Between the trimmed V and J ends, which lost 1 base and 9 bases, there was a span of 11 bases. The germline CDR1 and CDR2 sequences are SEHNR and FQNEAQ (reference sequence). The CDR3 DNA sequence: TGTGCCAGCAGCTTAGGGACGGGGGACACGCAGTATTTT. This codes for CASSLGTGDTQYF.

The chain joins TRBV28 to TRBJ1-1, with no clear D. This CDR3 region has 14 residues. V lost 2 bases and J 1 base, leaving 8 bases between the germline ends. Germline CDR1 MDHEN, CDR2 SYDVKM. The DNA for the CDR3 is TGTGCCAGCAGTTTAATTCCAGGGAACACTGAAGCTTTCTTT. This encodes CASSLIPGNTEAFF. Full variable domain (missing parts from reference TRBV28 and TRBJ1-1): DVKVTQSSRYLVKRTGEKVFLECVQDMDHENMFWYRQDPGLGLRLIYFSYDVKMKEKGDIPEGYSVSREKKERFSLILESASTNQTSMYLCASSLIPGNTEAFFGQGTRLTVV.

V usage is TRBV28 and J usage is TRBJ1-2; TRBD1 is a possible D gene (6 bases). Germline lookup yields CDR1 MDHEN and CDR2 SYDVKM. This CDR3 comprises 15 residues. The V end was cut by 5 bases, the J end by 8 bases, with 21 bases between. The CDR3 DNA reads TGTGCCAGCAGTCCAAGTGGCAGGGGACCAGGAGGCTACACCTTC. Amino acid sequence: CASSPSGRGPGGYTF.

The chain combines TRBV4-2 with TRBJ2-5, with TRBD2 matching 14 bases. The end of the DNA aligns better with TRBJ2-7, so the J call may be wrong. CDR1 is LGHNA, CDR2 YNFKEQ, per germline. The CDR3 spans 16 residues. CDR3 in amino acids: CASSHGRGLAGDEQYF. As DNA, the CDR3 is TGTGCCAGCAGCCACGGGAGGGGACTAGCGGGAGACGAGCAGTACTTC.

This clone was seen a handful of times. The V and J genes are TRBV15 and TRBJ1-4, with 9 bases identical to TRBD1. In germline, CDR1 is LNHNV, CDR2 YYDKDF (reference sequence). V gave up 4 bases and J gave up 4 bases; unmatched junction bases: 7. The CDR3 loop spans 16 amino acids. This chain's CDR3 is CATSKYRDRDNEKLFF. The CDR3 DNA reads TGTGCCACCAGCAAATACCGGGACAGGGATAATGAAAAACTGTTTTTT.

The rearrangement links TRBV4-3 to TRBJ2-3; the D gene is possibly TRBD1 (6 bases). V lost 1 base and J lost 6, with 14 bases in between. Germline assignment: CDR1 LGHNA and CDR2 YSLEER. This CDR3 has 15 residues. The CDR3 loop reads CASSQAVAGADTQYF. CDR3 coding DNA: TGCGCCAGCAGCCAAGCAGTAGCAGGGGCGGATACGCAGTATTTT.

J is TRBJ2-2 and V is TRBV28; 7 positions agree with TRBD2. This CDR3 is 16 amino acids long. J gave up 5 bases and V 5 bases, and 11 bases lay outside the gene matches. The germline gives CDR1 MDHEN, CDR2 SYDVKM. The CDR3 reads CASSPFWRERTGELFF. In nucleotides, the CDR3 is TGTGCCAGCAGTCCATTTTGGCGGGAGAGGACCGGGGAGCTGTTTTTT.

This clone was seen a handful of times. The V and J genes are TRBV6-1 and TRBJ2-7, with 10 bases identical to TRBD1. Germline V gene sequence: CDR1 MNHNS, CDR2 SASEGT. The CDR3 is 14 residues long. The J segment lost 3 bases and the V segment lost 4 bases, leaving 3 bases of the junction unmatched. The CDR3 protein is CASSGRDRGYEQYF. The DNA for the CDR3 is TGTGCCAGCAGTGGCCGGGACAGGGGCTACGAGCAGTACTTC.

Here the CDR3 reads CASSRSGTGGWYGYTF. The CDR3 nucleotides read TGTGCCAGCAGCCGATCCGGGACAGGGGGCTGGTATGGCTACACCTTC. The chain employs TRBV28 and TRBJ1-2; 12 nucleotides agree with TRBD1. The length of the CDR3 is 16 residues. The V segment lost 6 bases and the J segment 5 bases; nucleotides outside the gene matches: 10. In germline, CDR1 is MDHEN, CDR2 SYDVKM.

The chain joins TRBV11-2 to TRBJ2-2; D may be TRBD2 (5 bases). V was clipped by 4 bases and J by 1 base, with 10 bases between them. Germline V gene data show CDR1 as SGHAT and CDR2 as FQNNGV. This CDR3 is built from 15 residues. This CDR3 is CASSSTAGNTGELFF. The CDR3 DNA sequence: TGTGCCAGCAGCTCTACCGCGGGGAACACCGGGGAGCTGTTTTTT.

In this sample, this clone turned up a few times. J is TRBJ2-1 and V is TRBV7-3, with D tentatively TRBD1 (6 bases). Germline V gene lookup returns CDR1 SGHTA and CDR2 FQGTGA. V was trimmed by 5 bases and J by 6 bases, leaving 14 bases between them. This CDR3 contains 14 residues. This CDR3 is CASSGRDTINEQFF. In nucleotides, the CDR3 is TGTGCCAGCAGCGGACGGGACACCATCAATGAGCAGTTCTTC. Using reference TRBV7-3 and TRBJ2-1 for the parts outside the CDR3, the full variable domain is GAGVSQTPSNKVTEKGKYVELRCDPISGHTALYWYRQSLGQGPEFLIYFQGTGAADDSGLPNDRFFAVRPEGSVSTLKIQRTERGDSAVYLCASSGRDTINEQFFGPGTRLTVL.

This clone is judged medium-sized. This chain joins TRBV28 and TRBJ1-1; no clear D gene. The CDR3 extends over 14 amino acids. Per the germline V gene, CDR1 is MDHEN and CDR2 is SYDVKM. V was clipped by 5 bases and J by 5 bases, with 15 bases between them. CDR3 coding DNA: TGTGCCAGCAGTCCTCTCCAAGGAGGGACTGAAGCTTTCTTT. Protein product: CASSPLQGGTEAFF.

This clone was observed a handful of times. The chain carries TRBV6-5 and TRBJ1-1; D remains unclear. Per the germline V gene, CDR1 is MNHEY and CDR2 is SVGAGI. With 2 bases removed from V and 3 bases from J, the gap between germline ends came to 10 bases. This CDR3 contains 14 residues. As DNA, the CDR3 is TGTGCCAGCAGTTACCCGGGGTCAGACACTGAAGCTTTCTTT. Residues: CASSYPGSDTEAFF.

There are a few counts of this clone. The gene calls are TRBV12-5 and TRBJ2-2; 7 nucleotides agree with TRBD1. The V and J ends lost 6 bases and 1 base, in that order; junction bases with no gene match: 5. The germline V gene has CDR1 LGHNT and CDR2 FRNRAP. CDR3 length: 15 residues. CDR3 amino acids: CASGGDSRNTGELFF. The CDR3 region has the DNA TGTGCTAGTGGGGGGGACAGTCGGAACACCGGGGAGCTGTTTTTT. Filled out from reference TRBV12-5 and TRBJ2-2, the complete variable domain reads DARVTQTPRHKVTEMGQEVTMRCQPILGHNTVFWYRQTMMQGLELLAYFRNRAPLDDSGMPKDRFSAEMPDATLATLKIQPSEPRDSAVYFCASGGDSRNTGELFFGEGSRLTVL.

The rearrangement uses TRBV11-1 and TRBJ2-1, with 8 bases aligning to TRBD2. Germline trimming cut 4 bases from V and 2 bases from J; bases unmatched to any gene: 4. There are 15 residues in the CDR3. Germline V gene sequence: CDR1 SGHAT, CDR2 FQDESV (reference sequence). The CDR3 spells CASSSQAGAYNEQFF. The CDR3 DNA is TGTGCCAGCAGCTCCCAAGCGGGAGCCTACAATGAGCAGTTCTTC.

The rearrangement joins TRBV5-1 to TRBJ1-4; the D gene is possibly TRBD1 (5 bases). The V end was cut by 4 bases, the J end by 3 bases, with 13 bases between. The CDR3 is 15 residues long. CDR1 SGHRS and CDR2 YFSETQ come from the germline V gene. CDR3 sequence reads: CASSPGGGSNEKLFF. The CDR3 DNA reads as TGCGCCAGCAGCCCCGGGGGGGGGTCTAATGAAAAACTGTTTTTT.

This sequence joins TRBV5-1 and TRBJ2-1; 14 nucleotides align to TRBD2. The CDR3 is 15 amino acids. Unmatched junction bases numbered 6, after V lost 3 bases and J lost 10 bases. Germline V CDR1 and CDR2: SGHRS, YFSETQ. The CDR3 region has the DNA TGCGCCAGCAGCTCGGGACTAGCGGGAGAGGCCGAGCAGTTCTTC. It yields the protein CASSSGLAGEAEQFF.

This chain connects TRBV7-2 to TRBJ1-4; D is unresolved. V gave up 3 bases and J gave up 6 bases, with 8 bases separating them. Germline CDR1 reads SGHTA; CDR2 reads FQGNSA. There are 13 residues in the CDR3. The CDR3 bases are TGTGCCAGCAGCTTTCTACGGGATGAAAAACTGTTTTTT. As protein: CASSFLRDEKLFF.

As regards this clone: Other DNA sequences in this sample translate to the same CDR3. CDR3 in amino acids: CASSPGLAGNNEQFF. The CDR3 DNA is TGTGCCAGCAGTCCAGGACTAGCGGGAAACAATGAGCAGTTCTTC. The rearrangement joins TRBV27 to TRBJ2-1; 12 bases fit TRBD2. The CDR3 totals 15 residues. V shed 5 bases and J 5 bases; nucleotides not matched to a gene: 4. The germline gives CDR1 MNHEY, CDR2 SMNVEV (reference sequence).

This sequence joins TRBV28 and TRBJ1-1; D is uncertain. The CDR3 is 12 amino acids. CDR1 is MDHEN and CDR2 is SYDVKM in the germline V gene. V shed 3 bases and J shed 8 bases, with 10 bases lying between them. CDR3 sequence (DNA): TGTGCCAGCAGTTTCAAATCTCGGGAAGCTTTCTTT. Translation gives CASSFKSREAFF.

Only a few counts were recorded for this clone. The chain recombines TRBV5-4 with TRBJ2-1, with D possibly TRBD2 on 7 matching bases. Germline CDR1 and CDR2: SGHNT and YYREEE (reference sequence). The CDR3 is made up of 13 amino acids. V was shortened by 4 bases and J by 8 bases, with 13 bases between the two germline ends. This CDR3 reads CASSPREGDEQFF. CDR3 DNA: TGTGCCAGCAGCCCTAGGGAGGGGGATGAGCAGTTCTTC.

V usage is TRBV5-1 and J usage is TRBJ1-1; 7 bases map to TRBD1. Germline lookup yields CDR1 SGHRS and CDR2 YFSETQ. The CDR3 consists of 16 residues. Germline trimming cut 3 bases from V and 1 base from J; bases unmatched to any gene: 9. This CDR3 reads CASSYLSGTANTEAFF. In DNA form, the CDR3 reads TGCGCCAGCAGCTACCTTTCCGGGACAGCGAACACTGAAGCTTTCTTT. Full variable domain (remainder filled in from reference TRBV5-1 and TRBJ1-1): KAGVTQTPRYLIKTRGQQVTLSCSPISGHRSVSWYQQTPGQGLQFLFEYFSETQRNKGNFPGRFSGRQFSNSRSEMNVSTLELGDSALYLCASSYLSGTANTEAFFGQGTRLTVV.

The V call is TRBV7-6, the J call TRBJ2-1, with unresolved D. V was cut by 0 bases and J by 7 bases, with 7 bases left in between. Germline CDR1 and CDR2: SGHVS and FNYEAQ. CDR3 length: 13 residues. CDR3 loop: CASSLARLNEQFF. Here the CDR3 DNA reads TGTGCCAGCAGCTTAGCGAGGTTGAATGAGCAGTTCTTC.